This T cell receptor beta chain was documented in a study of CD8 T cells in ankylosing spondylitis. Broader study findings: Eight or nine highly homologous variants formed a TCR beta motif that appeared characteristic of ankylosing spondylitis blood. Significant enrichment of disease-linked clones was reported in matched ankylosing spondylitis synovial fluid.

The CDR3 consists of 13 residues. Trimming shortened V by 4 bases and J by 6 bases, and 16 bases separated the two germline ends. CDR1 is DFQATT and CDR2 is SNEGSKA in the germline V gene (reference sequence). This clonotype was seen more than once but under ten times. What it binds is unknown. Using its own MiXCR run on the 5' RACE reads, TCRdb lists one record per CDR3 protein. The repertoire holds roughly 700,000 distinct CDR3 sequences, with about 20% as singletons. The sequencing input was blood, either unsorted or a sorted T cell fraction (not recorded which). This receptor was taken from a male donor with ankylosing spondylitis. The chain employs TRBV20-1 and TRBJ2-7, with a possible D match to TRBD1 (7 bases). In DNA, the CDR3 is TGCAGTGCTACTCCGACAGGGAGGTTCGAGCAGTACTTC. Encoded protein: CSATPTGRFEQYF.